This T cell receptor beta chain derives from a study of shared clonotypes between healthy human individuals. On this clone itself: The same CDR3 is also encoded by other DNA sequences in this sample.

Repertoires were generated with immunoSEQ multiplex PCR, while TCRdb's copy carries only in-frame clones and drops some. The data contain about 2.4 million clones, about 92% of them singletons. The CDR3 runs to 15 residues. Trimming removed 0 bases at V and 2 bases at J, with 8 bases between. Germline CDR1 is SGHRS and CDR2 is YFSETQ. The gene calls are TRBV5-1 and TRBJ1-4, with D tentatively TRBD1 (6 bases). This clonotype was sampled from a man in his late teens or twenties in good health. Sequencing was carried out using naive CD4+ T cells sorted from blood. Subset: CD45RA+ positively selected. This chain's CDR3 is CASSLEGVTNEKLFF. CDR3 sequence (DNA): TGCGCCAGCAGCTTGGAGGGGGTTACTAATGAAAAACTGTTTTTT.